Described below is a single T cell receptor beta chain sequence and its context. As yet, its antigen is unknown. The sample belongs to a study of T cell responses to AZD1222 COVID-19 vaccine. Repertoires were generated with immunoSEQ multiplex PCR, while TCRdb's copy carries only in-frame clones and drops some. The table has 110,000 to 150,000 clones, 93% seen once. Study-wide results and caveats: Baseline seropositivity occurred in only a handful of AZD1222 recipients. Receipt of two AZD1222 doses was followed by a rise in Spike-specific TCR breadth and depth.

The source was peripheral blood, collected on day 0 of AZD1222 vaccination. The receptor was derived from an adult in good health.

CDR3 DNA sequence: TGTGCCACCAGTGATACTAGACAGGGTTATAATCAGCCCCAGCATTTT. It codes for CATSDTRQGYNQPQHF. The rearrangement uses TRBV24-1 and TRBJ1-5; 7 bases are shared with TRBD1. V lost 3 bases and J lost 4; bases outside the gene matches: 8. CDR3 length: 16 amino acids. CDR1 and CDR2 (germline): KGHDR, SFDVKD.